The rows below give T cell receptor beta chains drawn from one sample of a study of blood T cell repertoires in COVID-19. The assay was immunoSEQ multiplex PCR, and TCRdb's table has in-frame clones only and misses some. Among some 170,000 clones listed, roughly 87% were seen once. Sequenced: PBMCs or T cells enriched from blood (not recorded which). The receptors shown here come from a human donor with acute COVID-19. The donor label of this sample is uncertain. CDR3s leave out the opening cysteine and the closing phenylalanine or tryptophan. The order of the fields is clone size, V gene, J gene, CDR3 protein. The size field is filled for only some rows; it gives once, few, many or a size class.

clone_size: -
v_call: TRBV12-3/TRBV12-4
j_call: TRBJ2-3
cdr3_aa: ASSLQGTDTQY

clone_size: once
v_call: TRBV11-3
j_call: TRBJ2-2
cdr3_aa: ASSLRGQGAAGELF

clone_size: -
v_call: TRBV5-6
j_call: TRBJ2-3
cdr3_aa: ASSFMTGLSTDTQY

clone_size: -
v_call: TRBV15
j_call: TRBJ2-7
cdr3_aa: ATSRVGQGADEQY

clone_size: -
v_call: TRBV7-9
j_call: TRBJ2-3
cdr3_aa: ASRRGPDTQY

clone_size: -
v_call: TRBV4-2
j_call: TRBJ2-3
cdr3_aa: ASDGVPSDTQY

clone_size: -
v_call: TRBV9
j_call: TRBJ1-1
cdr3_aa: ASTLGGLNTEAF

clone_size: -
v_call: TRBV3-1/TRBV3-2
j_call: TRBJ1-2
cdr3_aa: ASSQDRDSYGYT

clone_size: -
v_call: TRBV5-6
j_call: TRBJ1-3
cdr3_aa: ASSFGDFGNTIY

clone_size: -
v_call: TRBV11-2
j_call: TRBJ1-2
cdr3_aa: ASSLEPHPNYGYT

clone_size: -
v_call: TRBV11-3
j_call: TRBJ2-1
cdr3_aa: ASSAIAGSGGVVGEQF

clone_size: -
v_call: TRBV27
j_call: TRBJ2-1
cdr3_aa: ASKVGGPYGEQF

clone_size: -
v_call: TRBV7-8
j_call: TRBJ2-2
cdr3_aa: ASSPFRTANTGELF

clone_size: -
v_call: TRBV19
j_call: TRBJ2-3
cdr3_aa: ASSRGGALDTQY

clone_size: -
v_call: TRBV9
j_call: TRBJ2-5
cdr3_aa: ASSRGGETQY

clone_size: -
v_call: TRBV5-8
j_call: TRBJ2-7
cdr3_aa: ASRKGTSFYEQY

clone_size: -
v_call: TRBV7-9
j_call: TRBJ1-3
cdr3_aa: ASGGVSGNTIY

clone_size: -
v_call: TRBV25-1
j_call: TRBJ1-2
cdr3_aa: ASSEYTGGDGYT

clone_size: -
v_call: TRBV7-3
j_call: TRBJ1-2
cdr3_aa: ASSSQSGTGNYGYT

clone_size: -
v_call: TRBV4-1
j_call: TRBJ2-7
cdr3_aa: ASSQVGQGSYEQY

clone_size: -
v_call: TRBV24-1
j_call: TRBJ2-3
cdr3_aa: ATSSGVADTQY

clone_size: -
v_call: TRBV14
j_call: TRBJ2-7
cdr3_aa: ASSQGGQGLGEQY

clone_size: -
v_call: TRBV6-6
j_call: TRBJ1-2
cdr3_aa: ASSYPSYGYT

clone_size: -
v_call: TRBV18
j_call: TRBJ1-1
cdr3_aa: ASSPLGHRNTEAF

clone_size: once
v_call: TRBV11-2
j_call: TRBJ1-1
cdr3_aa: ASGRPGDTEAF

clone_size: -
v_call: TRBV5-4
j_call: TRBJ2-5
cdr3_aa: ASSPGGGGPTETQY

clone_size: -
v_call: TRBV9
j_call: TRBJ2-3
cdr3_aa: ASSATGGPPDTQY

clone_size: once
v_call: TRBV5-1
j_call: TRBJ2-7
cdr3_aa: ASSAAGSSYEQY

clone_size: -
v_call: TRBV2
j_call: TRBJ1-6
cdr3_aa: ASKGQGDSPLH

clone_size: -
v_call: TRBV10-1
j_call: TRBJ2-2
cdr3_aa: ASTSDTGELF

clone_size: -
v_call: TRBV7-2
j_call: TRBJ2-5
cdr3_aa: ASSSTGTGMETQY

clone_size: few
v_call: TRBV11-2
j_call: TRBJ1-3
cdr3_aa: ASSIDRTSGNTIY

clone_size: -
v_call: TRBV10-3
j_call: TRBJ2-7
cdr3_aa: AISGDTGGSYEQY

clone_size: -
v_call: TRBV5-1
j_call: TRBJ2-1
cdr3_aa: ASSPRQSLASNEQF

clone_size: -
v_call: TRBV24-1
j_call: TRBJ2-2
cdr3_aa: ATSDLVSGGGNTGELF

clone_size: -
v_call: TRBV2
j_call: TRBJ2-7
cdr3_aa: ASTEGGQGSYEQY

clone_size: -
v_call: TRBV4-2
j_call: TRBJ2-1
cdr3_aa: ASSRGTSGNNEQF

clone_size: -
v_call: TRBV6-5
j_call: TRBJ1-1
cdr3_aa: ASSYSWGGTGTEAF

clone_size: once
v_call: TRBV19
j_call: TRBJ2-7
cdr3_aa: ASSITTGDSYEQY

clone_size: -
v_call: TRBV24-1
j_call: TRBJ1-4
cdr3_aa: ATSDRDRGREKLF

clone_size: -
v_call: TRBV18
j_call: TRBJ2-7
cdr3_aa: ASSPPGGRASYEQY

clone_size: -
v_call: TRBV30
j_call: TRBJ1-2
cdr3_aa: AWGEQTGDGYT

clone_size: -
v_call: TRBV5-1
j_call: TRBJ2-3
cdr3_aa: ASSSYLRGPLQTQY

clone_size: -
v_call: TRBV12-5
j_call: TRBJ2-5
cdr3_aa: ASGLARGKETQY

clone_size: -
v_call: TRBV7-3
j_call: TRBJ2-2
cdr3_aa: ASSSGVNTGELF

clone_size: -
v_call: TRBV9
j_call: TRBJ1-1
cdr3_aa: ASSVERNTEAF

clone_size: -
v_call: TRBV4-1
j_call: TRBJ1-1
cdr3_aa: ASSQVRTRGGEAF

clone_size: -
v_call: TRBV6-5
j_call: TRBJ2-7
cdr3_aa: ASRATGVKYEQY

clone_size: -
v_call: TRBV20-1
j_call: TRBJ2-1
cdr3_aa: SASASGGFYNEQF

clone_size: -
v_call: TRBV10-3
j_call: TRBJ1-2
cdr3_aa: AISEGWGWDNYGYT

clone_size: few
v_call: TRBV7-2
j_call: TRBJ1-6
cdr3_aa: ASSLWPDSKNSPLH

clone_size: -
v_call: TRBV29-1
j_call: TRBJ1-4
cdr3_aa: SVESPWRGEKLF

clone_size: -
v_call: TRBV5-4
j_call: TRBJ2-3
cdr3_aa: ASSSGTRGYTDTQY

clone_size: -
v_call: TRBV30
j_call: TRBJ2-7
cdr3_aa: ACGGTRTYEQY

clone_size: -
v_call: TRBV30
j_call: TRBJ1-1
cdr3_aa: AWSVDRDTEAF

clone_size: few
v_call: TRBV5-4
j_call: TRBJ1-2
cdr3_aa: ASSLDSLNYGYT

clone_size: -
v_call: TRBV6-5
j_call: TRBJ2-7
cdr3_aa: ASSRGLAGGWEQY

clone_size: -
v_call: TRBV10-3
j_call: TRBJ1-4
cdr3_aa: AISEPPGQGNEKLF

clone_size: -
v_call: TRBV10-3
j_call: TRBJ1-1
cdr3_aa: AISEGQKNTEAF

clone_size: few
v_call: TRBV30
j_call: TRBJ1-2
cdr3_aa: AWSVFGRIYGYT